Listed here are 15 T cell receptor beta chains from one sample, sequenced in a study of blood T cell repertoires in COVID-19. The repertoire was sequenced with immunoSEQ multiplex PCR; TCRdb's copy has only in-frame clones and lacks some. The sample includes around 160,000 clones, 80% to 90% of them seen just once. The sequenced sample consisted of peripheral blood. The receptors come from a human donor in a cohort sampled during active COVID-19.

V usage is TRBV24-1 and J usage is TRBJ1-2, with D perhaps TRBD1 (5 bases). This CDR3 has 14 residues. V lost 4 bases and J lost 8, with 16 bases in between. The germline gives CDR1 KGHDR, CDR2 SFDVKD. CDR3 in DNA: TGTGCCACCAGTGACTTACACGGAACAGGCGGCTACACCTTC. It specifies CATSDLHGTGGYTF.

The chain carries TRBV4-2 and TRBJ1-5, with a tentative D call TRBD1 (6 bases). The CDR3 totals 16 residues. CDR1 and CDR2 (germline): LGHNA, YNFKEQ. Trimming took 5 bases from V and 1 from J, leaving 15 bases between them. The CDR3 sequence: CASSDRTGKSNQPQHF. For the CDR3, the DNA is TGTGCCAGCAGCGATCGTACAGGGAAGAGCAATCAGCCCCAGCATTTT.

The gene calls are TRBV29-1 and TRBJ1-1, with D maybe TRBD1 (5 bases). Trimming shortened V by 7 bases and J by 6 bases, and 12 bases separated the two germline ends. The CDR3 is made up of 11 amino acids. Germline loops: CDR1 SQVTM, CDR2 ANQGSEA. CDR3 sequence (DNA): TGCAGCGCCGGCTCCAGGGCTGAAGCTTTCTTT. It is translated as CSAGSRAEAFF.

V usage is TRBV28 and J usage is TRBJ1-2; D is unclear. The length of the CDR3 is 13 residues. CDR1 is MDHEN, CDR2 SYDVKM, per germline. Trimming took off 6 bases at V and 8 bases at J, with 16 bases between the two ends. CDR3 residues: CASSNTPWEGYTF. The DNA for the CDR3 is TGTGCCAGCAGCAACACCCCATGGGAGGGCTACACCTTC.

The chain joins TRBV5-1 to TRBJ2-3; D unclear. Germline values: CDR1 SGHRS, CDR2 YFSETQ. This CDR3 is 14 amino acids long. V lost 0 bases and J lost 4, with 9 bases in between. CDR3 sequence reads: CASSLAVVPDTQYF. CDR3 coding DNA: TGCGCCAGCAGCTTGGCAGTGGTCCCAGATACGCAGTATTTT.

The V gene is TRBV5-1, the J gene TRBJ2-7; the D is unclear. The V gene lost 0 bases and the J gene lost 2 bases, with 12 bases spanning the gap. Germline CDR1 reads SGHRS; CDR2 reads YFSETQ. This CDR3 is 15 amino acids long. CDR3 sequence reads: CASSLEAALTYEQYF. The CDR3 bases are TGCGCCAGCAGCTTGGAGGCGGCACTCACCTACGAGCAGTACTTC.

This chain links TRBV30 with TRBJ1-3, with TRBD1 as a possible D gene (6 bases). CDR1 and CDR2 from the germline V gene are GTSNPN and SVGIG (reference sequence). The CDR3 is 15 residues long. Between the trimmed V and J ends, which lost 1 base and 2 bases, there was a span of 12 bases. In nucleotides, the CDR3 is TGTGCCTGGAGTGCGTTGGGGGCGGCTGGAAACACCATATATTTT. It yields the protein CAWSALGAAGNTIYF.

This chain joins TRBV19 and TRBJ1-1; D is unresolved. V was pared by 5 bases and J by 4 bases, with 17 bases between. CDR1 is LNHDA and CDR2 is SQIVND in the germline V gene (reference sequence). The CDR3 is 15 amino acids. In nucleotides, the CDR3 is TGTGCCAGTAGTTCCGGGTCTCTGACGACCACTGAAGCTTTCTTT. Protein: CASSSGSLTTTEAFF.

In the case of this clone: Additional DNA sequences in this sample encode the identical CDR3. The chain joins TRBV9 to TRBJ1-1; possibly TRBD1 for D (6 bases). Germline loops: CDR1 SGDLS, CDR2 YYNGEE. This CDR3 is built from 14 residues. The V and J ends lost 2 bases and 0 bases respectively, with 8 bases between them. The CDR3 coding sequence is TGTGCCAGCAGCGTGGGGACATTGAACACTGAAGCTTTCTTT. Residues: CASSVGTLNTEAFF.

This chain connects TRBV6-6 to TRBJ2-5; 13 bases align to TRBD2. CDR1 is MNHNY, CDR2 SVGAGI, per germline (reference sequence). This CDR3 is 14 amino acids long. V shed 6 bases and J 7 bases; nucleotides not matched to a gene: 5. The CDR3 DNA follows: TGTGCCAGCAGGGAGACTAGCGGGGGGAGGACCCAGTACTTC. This gives the protein CASRETSGGRTQYF.

This rearrangement joins TRBV5-1 to TRBJ2-5; maybe TRBD2 (7 bases). This CDR3 contains 16 residues. The V gene's germline CDR1 is SGHRS and CDR2 YFSETQ. The V end was cut by 5 bases, the J end by 4 bases, with 21 bases between. CDR3 nucleotides: TGCGCCAGCAGTTTCTCGGCGGGGGCCGATGGAGAGACCCAGTACTTC. Translation gives CASSFSAGADGETQYF. The full variable domain, in which reference TRBV5-1 and TRBJ2-5 provide the parts outside the CDR3, is KAGVTQTPRYLIKTRGQQVTLSCSPISGHRSVSWYQQTPGQGLQFLFEYFSETQRNKGNFPGRFSGRQFSNSRSEMNVSTLELGDSALYLCASSFSAGADGETQYFGPGTRLLVL.

The chain combines TRBV7-2 with TRBJ2-5; 9 nucleotides match TRBD1. V was clipped by 2 bases and J by 9 bases; unmatched bases: 7. Germline CDR1 and CDR2: SGHTA and FQGNSA. The CDR3 consists of 14 residues. In DNA form, the CDR3 reads TGTGCCAGCAGCTTAAAGACAGGGGGACTATCCCAGTACTTC. Translated, it gives CASSLKTGGLSQYF.

As for this clone: The sample contains more than one DNA sequence encoding this CDR3. The chain links TRBV7-6 to TRBJ1-5; TRBD1 matches at 7 bases. This CDR3 has 14 residues. Germline V gene data show CDR1 as SGHVS and CDR2 as FNYEAQ. Trimming at V came to 5 bases and at J to 3 bases, leaving 4 bases not matched to a gene. CDR3 protein: CASSLGQSNQPQHF. The CDR3 region has the DNA TGTGCCAGCAGCCTGGGACAGTCCAATCAGCCCCAGCATTTT.

V usage is TRBV27 and J usage is TRBJ2-4; 8 bases are a match to TRBD1. The ends lost 5 bases at V and 6 bases at J; junction bases unmatched: 6. This CDR3 contains 14 residues. Germline-derived CDR1 and CDR2 are MNHEY and SMNVEV (reference sequence). The CDR3 sequence is CASSRDRSTNIQYF. The CDR3 region has the DNA TGTGCCAGCAGTCGGGACAGGAGCACAAACATTCAGTACTTC.

This rearrangement joins TRBV29-1 to TRBJ2-3; weak D call: TRBD2 (7 bases). The CDR3 loop spans 14 amino acids. In germline, CDR1 is SQVTM, CDR2 ANQGSEA. V was clipped by 3 bases and J by 5 bases, with 15 bases between them. The DNA for the CDR3 is TGCAGCGTTGAGGTGGGGGGGGCACAAGATACGCAGTATTTT. This encodes CSVEVGGAQDTQYF.